This passage covers 5 T cell receptor beta chains from one sample sequenced in a study of blood T cell repertoires in COVID-19. Profiling relied on immunoSEQ multiplex PCR, and the TCRdb table lists in-frame clones only, not all of them. Among about 250,000 clones, approximately 83% were seen once, and the ten largest hold 4.4%. Sequencing was carried out using peripheral blood. These receptor sequences come from a man aged 45-65 years with active or convalescent COVID-19.

The chain joins TRBV3-1 (or the pseudogene TRBV3-2) to TRBJ1-1; D not certain. There are 14 residues in the CDR3. Germline lookup yields CDR1 LGHDT and CDR2 YNNKEL (reference sequence). Trimming took 0 bases from V and 0 from J, leaving 5 bases between them. CDR3 loop: CASSQDGVNTEAFF. DNA of the CDR3: TGTGCCAGCAGCCAAGACGGTGTGAACACTGAAGCTTTCTTT.

The J gene is TRBJ1-6, the V gene TRBV7-3; D is uncertain. V was cut by 3 bases and J by 8 bases, with 17 bases left in between. This CDR3 has 16 amino acids. Germline CDR1 is SGHTA and CDR2 is FQGTGA. Here the CDR3 reads CASSFIPDIDDSPLHF. Written as DNA, the CDR3 is TGTGCCAGCAGCTTCATCCCCGACATCGATGATTCACCCCTCCACTTT.

The chain is built from TRBV5-5 and TRBJ2-7, with a tentative D call TRBD1 (5 bases). Trimming shortened V by 0 bases and J by 5 bases, and 12 bases separated the two germline ends. The CDR3 loop spans 14 amino acids. Per germline, CDR1 SGHKS and CDR2 YYEKEE (reference sequence). CDR3 loop: CASSLEVGANEQYF. The CDR3 DNA sequence: TGTGCCAGCAGCTTGGAGGTAGGGGCCAACGAGCAGTACTTC.

J is TRBJ1-2 and V is TRBV18; 7 bases map to TRBD1. CDR1 KGHSH and CDR2 LQKENI come from the germline V gene. CDR3 length: 15 residues. Trimming removed 2 bases from V and 4 bases from J; junction bases left unmatched: 7. The CDR3 is CASSPERGPSYGYTF. Here the CDR3 DNA reads TGTGCCAGCTCACCAGAGAGGGGGCCTAGCTATGGCTACACCTTC.

This clone was seen more than once but under ten times. The V and J genes are TRBV28 and TRBJ2-5; TRBD2 agrees at 11 bases. J was trimmed by 4 bases and V by 5 bases; bases with no gene match: 9. CDR1 and CDR2 (germline): MDHEN, SYDVKM. The CDR3 covers 16 residues. The DNA for the CDR3 is TGTGCCAGCAGTCCCCATAGCGGGGGGGCCGGAGAGACCCAGTACTTC. Amino acids: CASSPHSGGAGETQYF. The whole variable domain, remainder taken from reference TRBV28 and TRBJ2-5, is DVKVTQSSRYLVKRTGEKVFLECVQDMDHENMFWYRQDPGLGLRLIYFSYDVKMKEKGDIPEGYSVSREKKERFSLILESASTNQTSMYLCASSPHSGGAGETQYFGPGTRLLVL.